The clone carrying this T cell receptor (beta chain) was found a few times. The data were obtained in a study of T cell changes during pregnancy in multiple sclerosis. CDR3 length: 15 amino acids. CDR1 and CDR2 from the germline V gene are PRHDT and FYEKMQ (reference sequence). V was trimmed by 2 bases and J by 6 bases, leaving 17 bases between them. Produced via immunoSEQ multiplex PCR; TCRdb's table is partial and in-frame only. The table records approximately 100,000 clones, less than 95% of them present only once. The source is a female donor with multiple sclerosis, enrolled in a pregnancy study. The sample consisted of peripheral blood, taken after pregnancy. The chain combines TRBV13 with TRBJ2-7; D is unresolved. The CDR3 DNA reads as TGTGCCAGCAGCTTATCTGTGAGCCTGAACCTCGAGCAGTACTTC. Its protein product is CASSLSVSLNLEQYF. The variable domain in full, completed from reference TRBV13 and TRBJ2-7, reads AAGVIQSPRHLIKEKRETATLKCYPIPRHDTVYWYQQGPGQDPQFLISFYEKMQSDKGSIPDRFSAQQFSDYHSELNMSSLELGDSALYFCASSLSVSLNLEQYFGPGTRLTVT.